This T cell receptor (beta chain) comes out of a study of blood T cells in healthy people across ages. This clonotype came up many times. Germline CDR1 is DFQATT and CDR2 is SNEGSKA (reference sequence). This CDR3 contains 14 residues. Trimming took off 3 bases at V and 3 bases at J, with 15 bases between the two ends. The second PCR ran about 7 to 12 cycles with a sample-barcoded 5' primer and J-beta primers. TCRdb reanalysed the 5' RACE reads using MiXCR and keeps one entry per CDR3 protein. Among about 640,000 distinct CDR3 sequences, under 30% were seen once, and the ten largest hold around 14%. Sequences were obtained from blood. This TCR came from a woman aged 80 or older in good health. The chain has TRBV20-1 and TRBJ2-7; tentative D call: TRBD1 (5 bases). Written as DNA, the CDR3 is TGCAGTGCTAGTCTGGGCAGGGAACGCTACGAGCAGTACTTC. Translated, it gives CSASLGRERYEQYF.